This TCR beta chain comes out of a study of blood T cell repertoires in COVID-19 (dated by TCRdb to 2018 to 2021). In the study overall: Samples from collaborators originated in the United States, Italy and Spain and spanned both the acute and convalescent phases of COVID-19. The material from the prospective study consisted of cDNA or gDNA derived from T cells, B-cell-depleted T cells, or PBMCs. The dataset comprised deeply sampled blood TCRbeta repertoires from subjects exposed to, actively infected with, or recovered from COVID-19. A freely available public database, intended as a resource for researchers studying the immune response to SARS-CoV-2, is where the repertoires were released. Samples were obtained from the ongoing ImmuneRACE study (first 160 participants) and from approximately 1,200 subjects provided by 6 global collaborators. Nearly every sample came with metadata listing a de-identified subject ID, COVID-19 status, age in years and sex. Where available, HLA class I and class II types were obtained from metadata supplied by the sample provider rather than from assay-based typing.

Overall study results and their limits: The quantity of clinical and demographic metadata differed by source and by participant and was supplied without curation.

About this clone itself: The antigen it recognizes is unknown. Base qualities are not recorded, but no much larger clone differs from it by a single base.

V is pruned by 4 bases and J by 12 bases, leaving 7 bases of the junction without a gene match. The CDR3, cysteine through phenylalanine, is 13 amino acids long. Left in the record is the CDR3 DNA by itself, 39 bases read in frame from the first base. The germline V gene provides CDR1 MNHEY and CDR2 SVGEGT. Whole blood was collected in K2EDTA tubes by collaborating institutions according to the institutions' own protocols. For TCRbeta analysis, collaborator samples were shipped as frozen whole blood, as isolated PBMCs, or as DNA extracted from either sample type. TCRbeta CDR3 regions were amplified from genomic DNA by means of the immunoSEQ Assay, a bias-controlled multiplex PCR. In the source study's methods: Nucleated cell counts per sample were estimated from amplification of reference gene primers within the assay. Sequence reads were collapsed and filtered to measure the absolute abundance of every unique TCRbeta CDR3 rearrangement. For each sample, productive Simpson clonality was calculated by taking the square root of Simpson's diversity index across productive rearrangements. Here the immuneACCESS table is served through TCRdb, limited to in-frame sequences with V and J called. Missing clones are a known gap in these copies; in checked studies unresolved V genes cover under half, and the rest lacks a known reason. The V and J calls and the clone size are those of that table, but D and trimming were determined from the DNA. The table for this sample lists some 74,000 clones; 80% to 90% of them were counted only once. Approximately 5% of the sample goes to the ten largest clones.

The chain is encoded by TRBV6-2 or TRBV6-3 joined to TRBJ2-1; 9 of the junction bases match TRBD2. Sequenced: peripheral blood. The TCR was taken from a woman of 80 years or more with active or convalescent COVID-19. The CDR3 region: CASSFIAGAGQFF. The sequenced DNA: TGTGCCAGCAGTTTTATAGCGGGAGCAGGGCAGTTCTTC.